This TCR beta chain was identified during a study of naive and memory T cell subsets. This clonotype was recorded at least ten times. Its antigen is unknown. Both TRBC1 and TRBC2 were covered by a beta constant-region primer of two equimolar oligonucleotides. Nested alpha and beta constant-region primers with the SP2 primer drove four PCR rounds on ligated cDNA. TCRdb reprocessed the UMI-ligation and nested PCR reads with MiXCR, giving one entry per CDR3 protein. The data hold some 83,000 distinct CDR3 sequences, with around 9% observed a single time. The study's findings and limits: A few larger clonotypes appeared in naive repertoires, especially CD8, possibly memory cells re-expressing CD45RA. In naive cells, over 85% of TCR sequences were seen only once.

V dropped 3 bases and J dropped 7; count of bases not matched to a gene: 6. This CDR3 comprises 15 residues. Germline CDR1 reads SGHDT; CDR2 reads YYEEEE. After the first PCR, alpha and beta chain libraries were processed separately. The clonotype comes from a human donor in good health. This rearrangement joins TRBV5-6 to TRBJ2-7; 14 bases are a match to TRBD2. Sequences were obtained from naive CD8+ T cells from blood. The CDR3 loop is CASSWGTSGRREQYF. In nucleotides, the CDR3 is TGTGCCAGCAGCTGGGGGACTAGCGGGAGACGGGAGCAGTACTTC. The whole variable domain, filled in from reference TRBV5-6 and TRBJ2-7, reads DAGVTQSPTHLIKTRGQQVTLRCSPKSGHDTVSWYQQALGQGPQFIFQYYEEEERQRGNFPDRFSGHQFPNYSSELNVNALLLGDSALYLCASSWGTSGRREQYFGPGTRLTVT.